Listed here are 16 T cell receptor beta chains from one sample, sequenced in a study of T-cell reconstitution after alpha-beta-depleted transplantation in children. A library of TCRbeta sequences, prepared with unique molecular identifiers, was generated. Each CDR3 protein gets one entry after TCRdb re-called the PCR reads with MiXCR. This sample carries 500,000 to 750,000 distinct CDR3 sequences, over 25% of them seen once, and the ten largest clones take under 45%. The starting material was PBMCs, obtained before TCRalphabeta/CD19-depleted stem cell transplant. Receptors originate from a boy in the first two years of life with Wiskott-Aldrich syndrome, due to receive a stem cell transplant.

The CDR3 DNA follows: TGCAGTGCTAGAGATCGGGCAGGGGGTCAGCCCCAGCATTTT. This gives the protein CSARDRAGGQPQHF. V usage is TRBV20-1 and J usage is TRBJ1-5; TRBD1 aligns across 7 bases. The CDR3 is 14 residues long. Germline V gene lookup returns CDR1 DFQATT and CDR2 SNEGSKA (reference sequence). J was trimmed by 6 bases and V by 0 bases; bases with no gene match: 5.

Points on this clonotype: An end of the junction differs from the germline gene, which may be a read error. The V gene is TRBV10-3, the J gene TRBJ1-2, with a possible D match to TRBD1 (5 bases). Germline lookup yields CDR1 ENHRY and CDR2 SYGVKD. CDR3 length: 13 residues. CDR3 sequence reads: CAISDRDGYGYTF. The DNA for the CDR3 is TGTGCTATCAGTGACCGGGACGGCTATGGCTACACCTTC.

The chain recombines TRBV5-1 with TRBJ2-5; 11 positions match TRBD2. This CDR3 has 14 amino acids. CDR1 and CDR2 from the germline V gene are SGHRS and YFSETQ. V shed 5 bases and J 3 bases; nucleotides not matched to a gene: 3. CDR3: CASRMGLAEETQYF. CDR3 nucleotide sequence: TGCGCCAGCAGAATGGGACTAGCGGAAGAGACCCAGTACTTC.

The CDR3 is CASSVPPRRGQETQYF. CDR3 nucleotide sequence: TGTGCCAGCAGCGTGCCCCCACGGCGAGGCCAAGAGACCCAGTACTTC. The chain carries TRBV9 and TRBJ2-5, with D unclear. The CDR3 loop spans 16 amino acids. V lost 2 bases, J lost 1 base, and 15 bases lay in between. The germline V gene has CDR1 SGDLS and CDR2 YYNGEE.

This clonotype occurred a few times. The V gene is TRBV20-1, the J gene TRBJ1-1; D unresolved. V lost 3 bases, J lost 6 bases, and 8 bases lay in between. The germline V gene has CDR1 DFQATT and CDR2 SNEGSKA (reference sequence). The CDR3 sequence is 11 residues long. As DNA, the CDR3 is TGCAGTGCTAGTGCGCAGGCTGAAGCTTTCTTT. Translated, it gives CSASAQAEAFF.

The rearrangement links TRBV12-3 or TRBV12-4 to TRBJ2-5, with 9 bases matching TRBD1. CDR3 length equals 14 residues. Trimming took 5 bases from V and 8 from J; bases not matched to a gene: 9. For the CDR3, the DNA is TGTGCCAGCAGTCCAGGGACAGGGAGTAGAACCCAGTACTTC. It is translated as CASSPGTGSRTQYF.

This clonotype was counted between two and nine times. The chain recombines TRBV4-1 with TRBJ2-5; 9 bases map to TRBD2. Trimming took 4 bases from V and 2 from J; bases not matched to a gene: 5. CDR3 size: 15 residues. Germline V gene data show CDR1 as MGHRA and CDR2 as YSYEKL. This CDR3 reads CASSRHSGSQETQYF. The CDR3 DNA follows: TGCGCCAGCAGCCGACATAGCGGGAGTCAAGAGACCCAGTACTTC.

The chain carries TRBV5-1 and TRBJ2-1; TRBD2 matches 9 bases. Germline V gene lookup returns CDR1 SGHRS and CDR2 YFSETQ. The CDR3 extends over 19 amino acids. V lost 3 bases and J lost 0; bases outside the gene matches: 13. The CDR3 spells CASSSLGGLALSSYNEQFF. CDR3 coding DNA: TGCGCCAGCAGCTCCCTCGGGGGACTAGCCTTGAGCTCCTACAATGAGCAGTTCTTC.

This clonotype has a single count. V is TRBV7-9 and J is TRBJ2-7, with D perhaps being TRBD1 or TRBD2 (5 bases each). Germline loops: CDR1 SEHNR, CDR2 FQNEAQ (reference sequence). The CDR3 totals 12 residues. Trimming removed 11 bases at V and 2 bases at J, with 13 bases between. The CDR3 coding sequence is TGTGCCGCCGGTCAGGGACCCTACGAGCAGTACTTC. Its protein product is CAAGQGPYEQYF.

The chain has TRBV24-1 and TRBJ2-7; 8 nucleotides line up with TRBD1. The CDR3 sequence is 13 residues long. After removal of 4 bases from V and 4 bases from J, the junction contained 2 bases not matched to a gene. Germline lookup yields CDR1 KGHDR and CDR2 SFDVKD. CDR3 sequence: CATSDHRGYEQYF. CDR3 in DNA: TGTGCCACCAGTGACCACAGGGGGTACGAGCAGTACTTC.

The table lists this clonotype with a few counts. The V call is TRBV10-3, the J call TRBJ2-3; 11 bases match TRBD2. Germline CDR1 ENHRY, CDR2 SYGVKD. After removal of 6 bases from V and 3 bases from J, the junction contained 8 bases not matched to a gene. This CDR3 spans 16 amino acids. CDR3 DNA: TGTGCCATCAGGGCGACTAGCGGGATTGGAACAGATACGCAGTATTTT. Translating gives CAIRATSGIGTDTQYF.

The chain couples TRBV5-1 to TRBJ2-1; a weak D match, TRBD2 (5 bases). The CDR3 totals 16 residues. V was pared by 0 bases and J by 0 bases, with 10 bases between. Germline CDR1 SGHRS, CDR2 YFSETQ. CDR3: CASSLGLPSSYNEQFF. CDR3 sequence (DNA): TGCGCCAGCAGCTTGGGACTACCTAGCTCCTACAATGAGCAGTTCTTC.

The CDR3 reads CSASQLAAVETQYF. The CDR3 nucleotides are TGCAGTGCTAGCCAACTAGCGGCGGTAGAGACCCAGTACTTC. This chain links TRBV20-1 with TRBJ2-5; 8 bases agree with TRBD2. V lost 3 bases to trimming and J lost 4 bases; unmatched junction nucleotides: 7. This CDR3 has 14 amino acids. Germline V CDR1 and CDR2: DFQATT, SNEGSKA (reference sequence).

The CDR3 loop is CASSLATGATLYNEQFF. The DNA for the CDR3 is TGTGCCAGCAGCTTAGCGACGGGGGCTACCTTATACAATGAGCAGTTCTTC. This sequence joins TRBV7-2 and TRBJ2-1; the D gene could be TRBD1 or TRBD2 (6 bases each). CDR1 is SGHTA, CDR2 FQGNSA, per germline. V was trimmed by 0 bases and J by 4 bases, leaving 16 bases between them. The CDR3 extends over 17 amino acids.

A few counts support this clonotype. The chain recombines TRBV6-2 or TRBV6-3 with TRBJ2-1, with D uncertain. The germline CDR1 and CDR2 sequences are MNHEY and SVGEGT. The V and J ends lost 0 bases and 9 bases respectively, with 12 bases between them. The CDR3 runs to 14 residues. The CDR3 coding sequence is TGTGCCAGCAGTTACTCTATTCTCGTTGGTGAGCAGTTCTTC. It translates to CASSYSILVGEQFF.

Only a few counts were recorded for this clonotype. The chain uses TRBV11-2 and TRBJ2-2; D is unresolved. Trimming took 2 bases from V and 6 from J, leaving 7 bases between them. CDR1 and CDR2 from the germline V gene are SGHAT and FQNNGV. The CDR3 length is 13 residues. As DNA, the CDR3 is TGTGCCAGCAGCTTATCAGGCCCCGGGGAGCTGTTTTTT. This codes for CASSLSGPGELFF.